One TCR beta chain is described in this entry. Its target antigen remains unknown. This sample is drawn from a study of T cells expressing NK-cell markers (dated by TCRdb to the early 2020s). Context from the whole study: Several donors provided sorted CD3+CD56+NKG2C+, CD3+CD56+NKG2C- and CD3+CD56-NKG2C+ T-cell subsets, whose TCR beta-chain repertoires were profiled. Among the eight sequenced donors, only one was HCMV-seronegative, while the other seven were HCMV-seropositive. Libraries were sequenced as 2 x 150 bp reads on Illumina HiSeq 2000/2500, MiSeq or NextSeq. The eight sequenced donors were randomly selected healthy volunteers, three men and five women. Broader findings and caveats from the paper: Those dominant clonotypes were again the most abundant among CD3+CD56-NKG2C+ cells in four donors, at about 28.3-60.1%. Whether the expanded NKG2C-expressing T cell clones were specific for HCMV antigens remained unclear. In a handful of donors, the dominant CD3+CD56+NKG2C+ clonotypes were found to rank among the top 10 CD8+ clonotypes and to make up about 1.0-7.0% of CD8+ T cells.

To determine HCMV serostatus, a commercial ELISA kit was used to detect HCMV-specific IgG in serum. Peripheral blood mononuclear cells were isolated from blood by Ficoll density gradient centrifugation. CDR1 and CDR2, looked up from the germline V gene (reference sequence), are DFQATT and SNEGSKA. Inclusive of the bounding cysteine and phenylalanine, the CDR3 is 17 residues long. Only the protein is available. Sequencer: Illumina HiSeq 2000. TCR beta cDNA libraries were made by 5'RACE template switching that added a universal primer site and unique molecular identifiers. Synthesis of cDNA was primed from the TCR beta constant segment and was followed by two consecutive PCR amplification steps. On the study's bioinformatics: MIGEC was used to demultiplex reads and group the reads by UMI, and MiTCR was used to assemble and quantify clonotypes. To exclude erroneous sequences, any TCR cDNA sequence not supported by at least two reads was discarded. The tcR package was used for downstream repertoire analysis, with clonotypes matched between fractions based on CDR3 nucleotide sequence plus V segment. Antigen specificity was annotated against VDJdb with VDJmatch, allowing one amino acid substitution in CDR3. TCRdb reprocessed the reads into one record per CDR3 protein sequence, lacking DNA. TCRdb's processing, not the authors', yielded these V and J calls. The sample table gives about 260,000 distinct CDR3 sequences. The ten largest make up roughly 0.4% of the sample.

The V gene is TRBV20-1 and the J gene is TRBJ2-5; TCRdb returns TRBD2, unconfirmable since there is no DNA. This TCR derives from a young man in good health. Donor details come from another sample of the same person, matched by shared clones. Material: blood T cells: a sorted CD56 or NKG2C T cell subset, CD4+ or CD8+ T cells, or bulk PBMC T cells (not recorded which). The CDR3 protein: CSASRLAGVHSRETQYF.